This T cell receptor beta chain was sequenced during a study of post-analysis software for immune sequencing data. Study-wide points: Patients showed TRBV5-6, TRBV5-1 and TRBV20-1 among roughly 5 TRBV segments more frequent than in controls. Under F measure analysis, samples from one preparation batch co-clustered strongly.

Every TCR beta cDNA library bore unique molecular identifiers. TCRdb independently ran MiXCR on the PCR reads; one entry per CDR3 protein. The sample includes some 690,000 distinct CDR3 sequences, 59% seen only once; the top ten take approximately 10%. Of note for this clonotype: Its specificity is unknown.

This CDR3 region has 18 residues. The germline gives CDR1 SNHLY, CDR2 FYNNEI. V shed 3 bases, J shed 2 bases, and the junction held 12 bases outside the gene matches. Sequencing was performed on blood. This clonotype originated in a girl aged 2 to 10 with multiple sclerosis. The V gene is TRBV2, the J gene TRBJ2-3; 9 nucleotides match TRBD2. The CDR3 loop reads CASSDWARGGLSTDTQYF. The DNA for the CDR3 is TGTGCCAGCAGTGATTGGGCGCGGGGGGGCCTTTCCACAGATACGCAGTATTTT.